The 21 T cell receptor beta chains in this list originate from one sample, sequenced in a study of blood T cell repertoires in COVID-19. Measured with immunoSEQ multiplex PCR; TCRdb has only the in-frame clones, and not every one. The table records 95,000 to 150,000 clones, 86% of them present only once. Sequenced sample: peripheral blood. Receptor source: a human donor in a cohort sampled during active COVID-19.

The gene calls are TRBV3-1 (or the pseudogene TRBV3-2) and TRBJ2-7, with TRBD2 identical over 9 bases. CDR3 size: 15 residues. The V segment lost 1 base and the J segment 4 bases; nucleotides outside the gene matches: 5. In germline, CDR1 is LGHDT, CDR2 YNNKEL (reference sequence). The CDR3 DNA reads TGTGCCAGCAGCCAAGGGCTAGCGGGATTGTACGAGCAGTACTTC. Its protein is CASSQGLAGLYEQYF.

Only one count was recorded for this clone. CDR3: CASSEPQGRWEQYF. DNA of the CDR3: TGTGCCAGCAGTGAACCCCAGGGGCGGTGGGAGCAGTACTTC. V is TRBV25-1 and J is TRBJ2-7; the D gene is possibly TRBD1 (6 bases). V lost 2 bases to trimming and J lost 7 bases, with 15 bases between them. The CDR3 runs to 14 residues. Per the germline V gene, CDR1 is MGHDK and CDR2 is SYGVNS.

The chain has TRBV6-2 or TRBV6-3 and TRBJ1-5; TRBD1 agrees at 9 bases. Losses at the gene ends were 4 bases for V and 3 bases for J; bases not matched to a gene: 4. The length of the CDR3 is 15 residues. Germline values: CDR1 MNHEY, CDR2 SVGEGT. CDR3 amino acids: CASSSGQGINQPQHF. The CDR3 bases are TGTGCCAGCAGTTCCGGACAGGGGATCAATCAGCCCCAGCATTTT.

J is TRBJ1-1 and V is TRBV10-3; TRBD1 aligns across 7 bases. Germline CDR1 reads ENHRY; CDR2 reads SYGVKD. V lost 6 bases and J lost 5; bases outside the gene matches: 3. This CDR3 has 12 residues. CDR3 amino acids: CAISRGRTEAFF. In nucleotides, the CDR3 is TGTGCCATCAGCAGGGGGAGGACTGAAGCTTTCTTT.

This CDR3 reads CASSYASGASYEQYF. In nucleotides, the CDR3 is TGTGCCAGCAGTTACGCTAGCGGAGCCTCCTACGAGCAGTACTTC. V and J are TRBV6-5 and TRBJ2-7, with 7 positions matching TRBD2. CDR1 is MNHEY and CDR2 is SVGAGI in the germline V gene. The CDR3 extends over 15 amino acids. The V gene end was trimmed by 2 bases and the J gene end by 0 bases; junction bases not matched to a gene: 4.

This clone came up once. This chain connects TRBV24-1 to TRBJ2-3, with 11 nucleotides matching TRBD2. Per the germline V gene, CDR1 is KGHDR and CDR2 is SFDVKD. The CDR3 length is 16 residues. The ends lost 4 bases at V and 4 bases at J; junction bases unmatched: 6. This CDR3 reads CATSEPIAGGSDTQYF. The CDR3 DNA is TGTGCCACCAGTGAACCGATAGCGGGAGGGTCAGATACGCAGTATTTT.

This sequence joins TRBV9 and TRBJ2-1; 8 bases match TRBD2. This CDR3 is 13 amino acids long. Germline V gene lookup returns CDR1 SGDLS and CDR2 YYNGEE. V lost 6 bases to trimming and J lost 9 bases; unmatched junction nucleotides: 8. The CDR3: CASTAAGVGEQFF. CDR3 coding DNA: TGTGCCAGCACAGCAGCGGGGGTAGGTGAGCAGTTCTTC.

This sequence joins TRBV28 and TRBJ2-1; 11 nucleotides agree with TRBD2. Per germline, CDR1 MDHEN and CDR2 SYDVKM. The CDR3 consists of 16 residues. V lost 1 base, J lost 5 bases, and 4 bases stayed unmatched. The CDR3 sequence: CASSLLGTSGDNEQFF. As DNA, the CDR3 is TGTGCCAGCAGTTTATTGGGGACTAGCGGAGACAATGAGCAGTTCTTC.

CDR3 residues: CASSQDVGLAGRSGEQFF. Here the CDR3 DNA reads TGCGCCAGCAGCCAAGATGTGGGACTAGCGGGACGGTCAGGTGAGCAGTTCTTC. The chain joins TRBV4-3 to TRBJ2-1; 13 bases are shared with TRBD2. The V and J ends lost 0 bases and 9 bases, in that order; junction bases with no gene match: 11. The CDR3 runs to 18 residues. Germline CDR1 LGHNA, CDR2 YSLEER.

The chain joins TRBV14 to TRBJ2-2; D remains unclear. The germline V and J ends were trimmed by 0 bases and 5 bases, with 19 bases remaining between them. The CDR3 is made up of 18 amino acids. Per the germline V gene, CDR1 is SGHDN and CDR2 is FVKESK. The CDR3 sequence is CASSQDLSTIDRTGELFF. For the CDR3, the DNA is TGTGCCAGCAGCCAAGATCTCTCGACAATCGATAGGACCGGGGAGCTGTTTTTT.

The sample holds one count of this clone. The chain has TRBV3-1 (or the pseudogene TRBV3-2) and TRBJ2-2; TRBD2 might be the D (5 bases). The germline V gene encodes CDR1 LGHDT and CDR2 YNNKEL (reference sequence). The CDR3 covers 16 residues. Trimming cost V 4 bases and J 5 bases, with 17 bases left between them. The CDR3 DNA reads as TGTGCCAGCAGCCGACTTGGAGCGGTTGGAACCGGGGAGCTGTTTTTT. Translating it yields CASSRLGAVGTGELFF.

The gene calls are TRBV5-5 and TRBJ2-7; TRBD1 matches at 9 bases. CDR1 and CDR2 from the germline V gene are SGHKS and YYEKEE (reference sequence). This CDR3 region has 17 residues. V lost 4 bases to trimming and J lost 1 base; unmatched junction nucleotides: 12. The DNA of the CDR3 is TGTGCCAGCAGCCTCCGGGGGACAGGGATAGGTTCCTACGAGCAGTACTTC. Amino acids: CASSLRGTGIGSYEQYF.

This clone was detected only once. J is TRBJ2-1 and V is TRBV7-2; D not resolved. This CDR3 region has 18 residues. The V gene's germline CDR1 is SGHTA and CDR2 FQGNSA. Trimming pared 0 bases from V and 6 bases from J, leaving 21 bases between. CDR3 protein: CASSLAVVVGLVGNEQFF. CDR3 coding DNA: TGTGCCAGCAGCTTAGCCGTCGTAGTTGGTTTGGTTGGCAATGAGCAGTTCTTC. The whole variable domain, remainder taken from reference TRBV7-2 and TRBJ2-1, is GAGVSQSPSNKVTEKGKDVELRCDPISGHTALYWYRQSLGQGLEFLIYFQGNSAPDKSGLPSDRFSAERTGGSVSTLTIQRTQQEDSAVYLCASSLAVVVGLVGNEQFFGPGTRLTVL.

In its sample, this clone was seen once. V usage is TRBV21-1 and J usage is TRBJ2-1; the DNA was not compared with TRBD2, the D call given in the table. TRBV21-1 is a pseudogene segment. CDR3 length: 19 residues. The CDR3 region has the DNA TGTGCCAGCAGCAAAGCTCTAGCGGAGGGGCCCCCCTCCTACAATGAGCAGTTCTTC. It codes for CASSKALAEGPPSYNEQFF.

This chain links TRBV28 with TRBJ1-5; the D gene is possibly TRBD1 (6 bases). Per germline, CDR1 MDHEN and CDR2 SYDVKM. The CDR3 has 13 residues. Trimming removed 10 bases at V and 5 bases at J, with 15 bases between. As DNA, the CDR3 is TGTGCCACGGCGAACAGGGAAGATCAGCCCCAGCATTTT. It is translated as CATANREDQPQHF. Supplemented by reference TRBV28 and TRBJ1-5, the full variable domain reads DVKVTQSSRYLVKRTGEKVFLECVQDMDHENMFWYRQDPGLGLRLIYFSYDVKMKEKGDIPEGYSVSREKKERFSLILESASTNQTSMYLCATANREDQPQHFGDGTRLSIL.

CDR3 sequence reads: CASSPGTVNTGELFF. The CDR3, as DNA: TGTGCCAGCAGCCCCGGGACAGTAAACACCGGGGAGCTGTTTTTT. The chain employs TRBV14 and TRBJ2-2; TRBD1 matches at 7 bases. Germline V lookup: CDR1 SGHDN, CDR2 FVKESK. The CDR3 is 15 residues long. J was trimmed by 2 bases and V by 4 bases; bases with no gene match: 4.

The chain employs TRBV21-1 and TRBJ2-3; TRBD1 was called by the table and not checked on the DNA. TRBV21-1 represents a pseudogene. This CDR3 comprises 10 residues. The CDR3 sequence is CASTGDTQYF. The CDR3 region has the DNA TGTGCCAGCACAGGAGATACGCAGTATTTT.

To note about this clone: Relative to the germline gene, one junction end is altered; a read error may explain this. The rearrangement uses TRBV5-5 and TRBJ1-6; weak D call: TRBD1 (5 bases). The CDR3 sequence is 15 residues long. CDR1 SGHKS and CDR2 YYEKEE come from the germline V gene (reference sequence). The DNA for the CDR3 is TGTGCCAGCAACTTGGCACAGGCGTATAATTCACCCCTCCACTTT. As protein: CASNLAQAYNSPLHF.

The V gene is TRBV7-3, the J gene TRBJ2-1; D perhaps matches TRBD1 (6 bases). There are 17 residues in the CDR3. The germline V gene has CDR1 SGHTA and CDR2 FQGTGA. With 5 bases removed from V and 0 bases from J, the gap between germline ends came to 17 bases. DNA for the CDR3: TGTGCCAGCAGCCCCCAGGACAGCCTACACTCCTACAATGAGCAGTTCTTC. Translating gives CASSPQDSLHSYNEQFF. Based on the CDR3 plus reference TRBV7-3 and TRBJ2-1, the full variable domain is GAGVSQTPSNKVTEKGKYVELRCDPISGHTALYWYRQSLGQGPEFLIYFQGTGAADDSGLPNDRFFAVRPEGSVSTLKIQRTERGDSAVYLCASSPQDSLHSYNEQFFGPGTRLTVL.

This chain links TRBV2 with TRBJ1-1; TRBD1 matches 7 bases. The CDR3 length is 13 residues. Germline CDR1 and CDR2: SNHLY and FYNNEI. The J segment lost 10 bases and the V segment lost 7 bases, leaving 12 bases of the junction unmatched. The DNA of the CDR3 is TGTGCCAGCAAGCCTAGACAGGGTTTGGTAGCTTTCTTT. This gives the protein CASKPRQGLVAFF.

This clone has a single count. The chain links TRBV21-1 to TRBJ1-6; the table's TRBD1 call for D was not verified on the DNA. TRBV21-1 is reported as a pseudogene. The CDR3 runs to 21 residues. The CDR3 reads CASSPSPTEALLSSYNSPLHF. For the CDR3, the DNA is TGTGCCAGCAGCCCCAGCCCGACAGAAGCTTTACTTAGCTCCTATAATTCACCCCTCCACTTT.